One sample yielded the 8 T cell receptor beta chains listed below, sequenced in a study of T cell responses to AZD1222 COVID-19 vaccine. This table comes from immunoSEQ multiplex PCR, and its TCRdb copy is limited to in-frame clones, with some not included. The repertoire consists of about 110,000 clones, with more than 90% occurring once and the leading ten covering roughly 1.1%. Sequenced material: peripheral blood, taken on day 0 of AZD1222 vaccination. All receptors come from an adult in good health.

V usage is TRBV4-1 and J usage is TRBJ2-5; 8 bases match TRBD1. The junction had 10 bases not matched to a gene; V was cut back by 11 bases and J by 5 bases. Germline lookup yields CDR1 MGHRA and CDR2 YSYEKL. CDR3 size: 13 residues. In DNA, the CDR3 is TGCGCCTGTTCGCAGGGGGCGCTGGAGACCCAGTACTTC. It is translated as CACSQGALETQYF.

The chain employs TRBV11-3 and TRBJ1-1, with TRBD1 identical over 8 bases. CDR1 and CDR2 (germline): SGHNT, YENEEA. The V and J ends lost 0 bases and 10 bases, in that order; junction bases with no gene match: 4. CDR3 size: 13 residues. CDR3 nucleotides: TGTGCCAGCAGCTTAGATCGGGACAGGACAGCTTTCTTT. Its protein is CASSLDRDRTAFF.

The chain uses TRBV28 and TRBJ1-2; 9 bases agree with TRBD1. Looked up from germline, CDR1 is MDHEN and CDR2 is SYDVKM. The J segment lost 6 bases and the V segment lost 5 bases, leaving 10 bases of the junction unmatched. The CDR3 contains 15 residues. DNA of the CDR3: TGTGCCAGCAGTCCCGCGACAGGGGGTATAGATGGCTACACCTTC. Protein: CASSPATGGIDGYTF.

The chain has TRBV4-3 and TRBJ2-7; 7 bases are a match to TRBD2. The germline gives CDR1 LGHNA, CDR2 YSLEER. The CDR3 extends over 13 amino acids. V lost 5 bases and J lost 4; bases outside the gene matches: 5. The CDR3, as DNA: TGCGCCAGCAGCTCCGACGGGGGGTACGAGCAGTACTTC. Translated: CASSSDGGYEQYF.

The V call is TRBV19, the J call TRBJ1-4; D is ambiguous. The CDR3 runs 17 residues. Trimming left V 3 bases short and J 4 bases short, with 18 bases between. The germline V gene encodes CDR1 LNHDA and CDR2 SQIVND (reference sequence). CDR3 nucleotides: TGTGCCAGTAGTATGATCCAAGGCGGGCCAATTAATGAAAAACTGTTTTTT. Amino acid sequence: CASSMIQGGPINEKLFF.

The rearrangement joins TRBV4-3 to TRBJ1-1; no firm D call. V lost 6 bases to trimming and J lost 1 base, with 9 bases between them. CDR3 length: 13 amino acids. CDR1 LGHNA and CDR2 YSLEER come from the germline V gene. CDR3 DNA sequence: TGCGCCAGCAGATTTCGGGCGAACACTGAAGCTTTCTTT. This encodes CASRFRANTEAFF.

This clone has just one count. The chain combines TRBV12-3 or TRBV12-4 with TRBJ1-2; 7 bases are shared with TRBD1. V trimming: 6 bases; J trimming: 7 bases; junction bases outside the gene matches: 5. The CDR3 runs 12 residues. The chain's CDR3 is CASRGQFGGYTF. DNA for the CDR3: TGTGCCAGCAGGGGACAGTTTGGTGGCTACACCTTC.

The chain employs TRBV2 and TRBJ2-3, with 12 bases lining up with TRBD2. Unmatched junction bases numbered 4, after V lost 4 bases and J lost 5 bases. The CDR3 runs 15 residues. Germline CDR1 reads SNHLY; CDR2 reads FYNNEI. DNA for the CDR3: TGTGCCAGCAGTGCTCTAGCGGGGGGGGGAGATACGCAGTATTTT. This translates into CASSALAGGGDTQYF.